This T cell receptor beta chain was profiled in a study of PD-L1 blockade in urothelial cancer. Study context: T cells numbered a median of around 150,000 in the blood samples. Broader study findings: Pretreatment clonality of the blood TCR repertoire below the median was predictive of superior survival.

Synthetic spike-ins, TCR analog templates, were added into each PCR. Using immunoSEQ multiplex PCR, the repertoire was profiled, and TCRdb retains in-frame clones only, with some absent. Among 70,000 or so clones listed, roughly 84% were seen once. This clone occurred a few times. What it binds is not known. The sequences come from PBMCs, collected around atezolizumab (anti-PD-L1) treatment. The receptor's source is a man between 65 and 85 years old with urothelial cancer.

CDR3 in amino acids: CASSSGLPNTGELFF. CDR3 nucleotide sequence: TGTGCCAGCAGCTCGGGACTACCGAACACCGGGGAGCTGTTTTTT. This chain joins TRBV9 and TRBJ2-2; TRBD2 matches at 7 bases. CDR1 and CDR2 (germline): SGDLS, YYNGEE. CDR3 length equals 15 residues. Trimming at V came to 4 bases and at J to 0 bases, leaving 3 bases not matched to a gene.